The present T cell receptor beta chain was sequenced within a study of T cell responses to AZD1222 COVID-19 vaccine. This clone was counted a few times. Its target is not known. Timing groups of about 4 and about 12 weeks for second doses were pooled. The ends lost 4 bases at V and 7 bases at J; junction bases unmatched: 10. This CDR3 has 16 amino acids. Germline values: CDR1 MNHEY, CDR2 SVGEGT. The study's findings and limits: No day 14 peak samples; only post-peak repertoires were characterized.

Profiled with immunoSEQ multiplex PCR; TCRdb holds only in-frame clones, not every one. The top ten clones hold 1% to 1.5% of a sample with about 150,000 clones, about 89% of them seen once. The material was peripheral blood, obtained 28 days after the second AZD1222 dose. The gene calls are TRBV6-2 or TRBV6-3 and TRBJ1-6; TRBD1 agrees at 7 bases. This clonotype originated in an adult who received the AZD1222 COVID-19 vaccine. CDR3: CASSSPYRDRNSPLHF. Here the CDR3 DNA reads TGTGCCAGCAGTTCTCCATACCGGGACAGAAATTCACCCCTCCACTTT.